This TCR beta chain was sequenced during a study of a mutant IDH1 vaccine in newly diagnosed glioma. As for the study in general: Treated patients had a mean age of approximately 41 years and a sex split that was around 60% male and roughly 40% female.

Trimming left V 1 base short and J 4 bases short, with 10 bases between. The CDR3 runs to 14 residues. Per the germline V gene, CDR1 is LNHNV and CDR2 is YYDKDF (reference sequence). Profiling relied on immunoSEQ multiplex PCR, and the TCRdb table lists in-frame clones only, not all of them. The sample has more than 20,000 clones, roughly 82% seen once. Regarding this clone: Its matching antigen is unknown.

Study conclusions and caveats: Researchers report vaccine-induced immune responses in just under 95% of patients.

Time point meaning: week 23, last vaccination. Each dose delivered 300 ug of mutant IDH1 20-mer peptide subcutaneously with imiquimod. The donors' diagnosis was new WHO grade 3 or 4 astrocytoma that was IDH1-mutant and ATRX-lost. The source material was PBMCs, sampled from a glioma patient whose treatment included an IDH1 peptide vaccine. V gene TRBV15 combines with J gene TRBJ1-1; D ambiguous. This TCR was sampled from a man younger than 45 with glioma. The DNA of the CDR3 is TGTGCCACCAGCAGAGGCCAGGCCTTCACTGAAGCTTTCTTT. Residues: CATSRGQAFTEAFF.